Listed below are T cell receptor beta chains from one sample, sequenced in a study of CD8+CD57+ T cells in acquired aplastic anemia. One entry per CDR3 protein, called by TCRdb with MiXCR from the reads. The data contain approximately 170,000 distinct CDR3 sequences, roughly 63% of them seen just once; the ten biggest clones take up 45%. Sequenced: sorted CD4+, CD8+, or CD8+CD57+ T cells (not recorded which) from PBMCs. These receptors came from a human donor in good health. The CDR3 runs from the conserved cysteine through the conserved F or W. Some rows have no size entry. The others give once, few or many, or a class for an expanded clone.

v_gene: TRBV6-1
abundance: NA
j_gene: TRBJ2-7
CDR3aa: CASSDWPVKPYEQYF

v_gene: TRBV3-1
abundance: NA
j_gene: TRBJ2-7
CDR3aa: CASSQAGVQGEEQYF

v_gene: TRBV6-4
abundance: few
j_gene: TRBJ2-2
CDR3aa: CASSTSGDNTGELFF

v_gene: TRBV7-2
abundance: NA
j_gene: TRBJ2-2
CDR3aa: CASSWRQGTGELFF

v_gene: TRBV5-5
abundance: many
j_gene: TRBJ1-1
CDR3aa: CASSHGTGVTEAFF

v_gene: TRBV10-3
abundance: few
j_gene: TRBJ2-3
CDR3aa: CAIRGQSTDTQYF

v_gene: TRBV24-1
abundance: NA
j_gene: TRBJ2-7
CDR3aa: CATSELGQGADEQYF

v_gene: TRBV15
abundance: NA
j_gene: TRBJ1-2
CDR3aa: CASSFDRGLGYTF

v_gene: TRBV19
abundance: NA
j_gene: TRBJ1-1
CDR3aa: CASSSSLWLVALRAFF

v_gene: TRBV20-1
abundance: NA
j_gene: TRBJ2-1
CDR3aa: CSASAGDRAYNEQFF

v_gene: TRBV12-3/TRBV12-4
abundance: NA
j_gene: TRBJ2-7
CDR3aa: CASSWDRSLEQYF

v_gene: TRBV7-9
abundance: NA
j_gene: TRBJ1-1
CDR3aa: CASSPLGKAEAFF

v_gene: TRBV7-9
abundance: NA
j_gene: TRBJ2-7
CDR3aa: CASSSPWGQYF

v_gene: TRBV2
abundance: once
j_gene: TRBJ2-1
CDR3aa: CASEGVPTSYNEQFF

v_gene: TRBV3-2
abundance: many
j_gene: TRBJ1-5
CDR3aa: CASSQGDRGWDQPQHF

v_gene: TRBV2
abundance: once
j_gene: TRBJ2-1
CDR3aa: CASRDRIGGYEQFF

v_gene: TRBV15
abundance: NA
j_gene: TRBJ2-7
CDR3aa: CATSGDGGGHEQYF

v_gene: TRBV20-1
abundance: many
j_gene: TRBJ2-7
CDR3aa: CSASTETSYEQYF

v_gene: TRBV29-1
abundance: many
j_gene: TRBJ2-1
CDR3aa: CSVEDVTSYNEQFF

v_gene: TRBV24-1
abundance: few
j_gene: TRBJ2-1
CDR3aa: CATSVGQNPLAEQFF

v_gene: TRBV29-1
abundance: many
j_gene: TRBJ2-1
CDR3aa: CSVVESDRGTYNEQFF

v_gene: TRBV9
abundance: many
j_gene: TRBJ2-1
CDR3aa: CASSGTQYNEQFF

v_gene: TRBV10-2
abundance: NA
j_gene: TRBJ1-2
CDR3aa: CASSEVDIHYGYTF

v_gene: TRBV29-1
abundance: NA
j_gene: TRBJ2-7
CDR3aa: CSVVGSYEQYF

v_gene: TRBV20-1
abundance: NA
j_gene: TRBJ1-6
CDR3aa: CSIRASYNSPLHF

v_gene: TRBV29-1
abundance: NA
j_gene: TRBJ2-1
CDR3aa: CSVEKGQGSGNEQFF

v_gene: TRBV19
abundance: many
j_gene: TRBJ1-5
CDR3aa: CASDVTGLQPQHF

v_gene: TRBV14
abundance: NA
j_gene: TRBJ2-7
CDR3aa: CASSQDGQYF

v_gene: TRBV7-9
abundance: NA
j_gene: TRBJ2-7
CDR3aa: CASRQGGSSYEQYF

v_gene: TRBV29-1
abundance: NA
j_gene: TRBJ1-1
CDR3aa: CSVESGTVTTEAFF

v_gene: TRBV24-1
abundance: NA
j_gene: TRBJ2-1
CDR3aa: CATTGGPYNEQFF

v_gene: TRBV6-1
abundance: NA
j_gene: TRBJ1-6
CDR3aa: CASGTGSNSPLHF

v_gene: TRBV2
abundance: once
j_gene: TRBJ1-4
CDR3aa: CASLRTDATNEKLFF

v_gene: TRBV7-9
abundance: few
j_gene: TRBJ1-1
CDR3aa: CASSLTGENTEAFF

v_gene: TRBV4-1
abundance: few
j_gene: TRBJ2-1
CDR3aa: CASSQGDYIHGEQFF

v_gene: TRBV29-1
abundance: once
j_gene: TRBJ2-5
CDR3aa: CSVGDTRGETQYF

v_gene: TRBV15
abundance: NA
j_gene: TRBJ2-1
CDR3aa: CATSIGTSGYNEQFF

v_gene: TRBV5-6
abundance: few
j_gene: TRBJ2-5
CDR3aa: CASSLAGGLAGVGETQYF

v_gene: TRBV5-1
abundance: few
j_gene: TRBJ2-7
CDR3aa: CASSLAGGRGGEQYF

v_gene: TRBV13
abundance: many
j_gene: TRBJ1-1
CDR3aa: CASSHLALGPEAFF